This T cell receptor (beta chain) was sequenced in a study of response to subunit inactivated influenza vaccine. CDR1 DFQATT and CDR2 SNEGSKA come from the germline V gene (reference sequence). V was clipped by 4 bases and J by 5 bases, with 17 bases between them. This CDR3 spans 15 amino acids. This clonotype was seen a handful of times. MiXCR was run by TCRdb on the RT-PCR reads, yielding one entry per CDR3 protein. The sample includes more than 700,000 distinct CDR3 sequences, around 20% of them seen just once. The TCR sequence derives from a man aged 50-60 years who received an inactivated influenza vaccine. J is TRBJ2-2 and V is TRBV20-1, with D perhaps TRBD1 or TRBD2 (5 bases each). The specimen comprised PBMCs from blood, sampled 5 days after vaccination. DNA of the CDR3: TGCAGTGCTACCCTTGGGGGAGTTGGGACCGGGGAGCTGTTTTTT. Its protein is CSATLGGVGTGELFF.